This is a list of T cell receptor beta chains from one sample in a study of graft-versus-host responses after intestinal transplantation. Produced via immunoSEQ multiplex PCR; TCRdb's table is partial and in-frame only. This table has 40,000 to 45,000 clones, roughly 89% appearing once. The specimen was PBMCs, collected roughly 300 days after intestinal transplant. These receptors originate from a human patient who received an intestinal transplant, so some T cells may come from the graft donor. Each CDR3 is given with its conserved first and last residue. The D gene is left open where the match is weak. The size field is filled for only some rows; it gives once, few, many or a size class.

>NA|TRBJ2-7|TRBV6-5|TRBD2
CASTSSGVNEQYF
TGTGCCAGCACCTCTAGCGGGGTAAACGAGCAGTACTTC
>NA|TRBJ2-7|TRBV19|NA
CASSIAGSSYEQYF
TGTGCCAGTAGTATAGCGGGGAGCTCCTACGAGCAGTACTTC
>NA|TRBJ1-1|TRBV4-1|NA
CASSQGANTEAFF
TGCGCCAGCAGCCAAGGTGCGAACACTGAAGCTTTCTTT
>few|TRBJ2-1|TRBV11-2|NA
CASSLAGAYNEQFF
TGTGCCAGCAGCTTAGCAGGGGCCTACAATGAGCAGTTCTTC
>NA|TRBJ1-2|TRBV19|NA
CASSIRAGIYGYTF
TGTGCCAGTAGTATTCGCGCAGGGATCTATGGCTACACCTTC
>NA|TRBJ2-3|TRBV9|TRBD2
CASSVTGGTSTDTQYF
TGTGCCAGCAGCGTCACGGGAGGCACTAGCACAGATACGCAGTATTTT
>NA|TRBJ1-2|TRBV6-5|TRBD1
CASSYNDRALYGYTF
TGTGCCAGCAGTTACAACGACAGGGCCCTCTATGGCTACACCTTC
>NA|TRBJ2-7|TRBV6-1|NA
CASTQLRGEQYF
TGTGCCAGCACCCAACTGCGTGGCGAGCAGTACTTC
>NA|TRBJ1-1|TRBV6-1|TRBD1
CASQTGQVNSEAFF
TGTGCCAGCCAGACAGGACAGGTTAATTCTGAAGCTTTCTTT
>NA|TRBJ1-6|TRBV2|NA
CASSAISYNSPLHF
TGTGCCAGCAGTGCCATCTCCTATAATTCACCCCTCCACTTT
>NA|TRBJ2-7|TRBV6-5|TRBD1
CASSWEQGASYEQYF
TGTGCCAGCAGTTGGGAACAGGGGGCATCCTACGAGCAGTACTTC
>NA|TRBJ2-7|TRBV6-5|TRBD1
CASSYGTGFYEQYF
TGTGCCAGCAGTTATGGGACAGGGTTTTACGAGCAGTACTTC
>NA|TRBJ1-4|TRBV5-1|TRBD1
CASSLNSGTGAKNEKLFF
TGCGCCAGCAGCTTGAACTCCGGGACAGGGGCAAAAAATGAAAAACTGTTTTTT
>NA|TRBJ2-3|TRBV29-1|NA
CSVEDLGDTDTQYF
TGCAGCGTTGAAGATCTCGGGGACACAGATACGCAGTATTTT
>once|TRBJ2-3|TRBV28|TRBD2
CASSLGLAVADTQYF
TGTGCCAGCAGTTTAGGGCTAGCGGTCGCAGATACGCAGTATTTT
>NA|TRBJ2-5|TRBV7-3|TRBD2
CASSSGLAGETQYF
TGTGCCAGCAGCTCGGGACTAGCGGGAGAGACCCAGTACTTC
>NA|TRBJ2-3|TRBV7-2|NA
CASSPAVGKPFGDTQYF
TGTGCCAGCAGCCCAGCGGTTGGGAAACCCTTCGGGGATACGCAGTATTTT
>few|TRBJ2-7|TRBV7-6|TRBD2
CASSLEGTSGIYEQYF
TGTGCCAGCAGCTTAGAAGGGACTAGCGGGATATACGAGCAGTACTTC
>NA|TRBJ2-5|TRBV6-1|TRBD1
CASSEETGLGAQYF
TGTGCCAGCAGTGAGGAGACAGGGCTCGGGGCCCAGTACTTC
>NA|TRBJ2-3|TRBV27|TRBD2
CASSLAGGEGDTQYF
TGTGCCAGCAGTCTAGCGGGAGGGGAGGGAGATACGCAGTATTTT